The sequence of this TCR beta chain was determined in a study of blood T cell repertoires in COVID-19. The CDR3 covers 14 residues. CDR1 MDHEN and CDR2 SYDVKM come from the germline V gene. The V and J ends lost 7 bases and 1 base respectively, with 14 bases between them. In the original analysis: By means of reference gene primer amplification, nucleated cell counts were estimated. Generated by immunoSEQ multiplex PCR, the TCRdb table keeps only in-frame clones and is missing some. That table furnishes V, J and clone size, whereas the DNA furnished D and trimming. The sample consists of approximately 230,000 clones, roughly 80% of them appearing once.

The chain couples TRBV28 to TRBJ2-7, with D possibly TRBD1 on 5 matching bases. The sample taken for sequencing was peripheral blood. This receptor was obtained from a man older than 75 with acute or convalescent COVID-19. CDR3: CASKNGHLSYEQYF. CDR3 bases: TGTGCCAGCAAAAACGGACATCTTTCCTACGAGCAGTACTTC.